These 21 T cell receptor beta chains came from one sample sequenced in a study of cytomegalovirus exposure and HLA in healthy donors. PCR employed 60 Vbeta and 13 Jbeta primers. Repertoires were generated with immunoSEQ multiplex PCR, while TCRdb's copy carries only in-frame clones and drops some. The sample yields 120,000 or so clones, 75% to 90% seen once. Sequenced material: PBMCs. These receptors originate from a man aged 35-49 years in good health and CMV-seronegative.

The chain is built from TRBV6-5 and TRBJ1-5; the D gene is possibly TRBD1 (6 bases). Germline V gene lookup returns CDR1 MNHEY and CDR2 SVGAGI. The length of the CDR3 is 15 residues. Trimming removed 7 bases from V and 4 bases from J, with 17 bases in between. DNA of the CDR3: TGTGCCAGCAAGTTAAGACAGGACCGAAATCAGCCCCAGCATTTT. Translating gives CASKLRQDRNQPQHF.

The chain couples TRBV6-1 to TRBJ2-1, with TRBD1 matching 7 bases. CDR1 is MNHNS, CDR2 SASEGT, per germline. The CDR3 sequence is 14 residues long. J was trimmed by 8 bases and V by 6 bases; bases with no gene match: 10. The CDR3 loop is CASRGGLGGDEQFF. The DNA for the CDR3 is TGTGCCAGCAGAGGTGGGTTAGGGGGCGATGAGCAGTTCTTC.

The chain carries TRBV27 and TRBJ2-7; tentatively, D is TRBD1 (6 bases). Trimming pared 2 bases from V and 5 bases from J, leaving 13 bases between. The CDR3 spans 14 residues. Germline assignment: CDR1 MNHEY and CDR2 SMNVEV (reference sequence). CDR3 coding DNA: TGTGCCAGCAGTTTAGTCAGGGGAGAAGACGAGCAGTACTTC. It yields the protein CASSLVRGEDEQYF.

The V and J genes are TRBV10-3 and TRBJ2-3; TRBD2 is a possible D gene (6 bases). The CDR3 runs to 14 residues. The germline V and J ends were trimmed by 9 bases and 1 base, with 14 bases remaining between them. Germline loops: CDR1 ENHRY, CDR2 SYGVKD. The CDR3 region has the DNA TGTGCCATTCGGGACTTCGGCGGCACAGATACGCAGTATTTT. This gives the protein CAIRDFGGTDTQYF.

The chain links TRBV7-8 to TRBJ2-3; 11 nucleotides agree with TRBD2. This CDR3 contains 16 residues. From germline, CDR1 is SGHVS and CDR2 FQNEAQ. After removal of 5 bases from V and 2 bases from J, the junction contained 6 bases not matched to a gene. As DNA, the CDR3 is TGTGCCAGCAGCCCTCTAGCGGGGGGCTTCACAGATACGCAGTATTTT. It is translated as CASSPLAGGFTDTQYF.

The rearrangement joins TRBV11-2 to TRBJ2-7; tentative D call: TRBD1 (6 bases). CDR3 length equals 12 residues. Looked up from germline, CDR1 is SGHAT and CDR2 is FQNNGV. Trimming cost V 5 bases and J 4 bases, with 9 bases left between them. CDR3 sequence (DNA): TGTGCCAGCAGCCCGAGGGGGTACGAGCAGTACTTC. As protein: CASSPRGYEQYF. Full variable domain (outside the CDR3, taken from reference TRBV11-2 and TRBJ2-7): EAGVAQSPRYKIIEKRQSVAFWCNPISGHATLYWYQQILGQGPKLLIQFQNNGVVDDSQLPKDRFSAERLKGVDSTLKIQPAKLEDSAVYLCASSPRGYEQYFGPGTRLTVT.

A remark on this clone: This CDR3 is also generated by other DNA sequences in the sample. V usage is TRBV9 and J usage is TRBJ2-2; 12 bases agree with TRBD2. The CDR3 is 14 amino acids. V trimming: 3 bases; J trimming: 7 bases; junction bases outside the gene matches: 1. Germline CDR1 is SGDLS and CDR2 is YYNGEE. CDR3 nucleotides: TGTGCCAGCAGCGGGACTAGCGGGGTCGGGGAGCTGTTTTTT. The encoded protein is CASSGTSGVGELFF.

This clone has only one observation. A read error may produce the germline difference seen at one junction end. At the DNA level, this CDR3 is encoded by other sequences in the same sample as well. The chain carries TRBV15 and TRBJ1-1; 7 bases fit TRBD1. The CDR3 covers 14 residues. Germline lookup yields CDR1 LNHNV and CDR2 YYDKDF (reference sequence). CDR3 coding DNA: TGTGCCGCCAGGGGGGGAGGGTCTCACACTGAAGCTTTCTTT. Its protein product is CAARGGGSHTEAFF.

V and J are TRBV7-8 and TRBJ1-2; a weak D match, TRBD1 (6 bases). Germline CDR1 is SGHVS and CDR2 is FQNEAQ. The CDR3 runs 12 residues. Trimming took off 5 bases at V and 7 bases at J, with 11 bases between the two ends. CDR3 loop: CASSIGTRGYTF. In nucleotides, the CDR3 is TGTGCCAGCAGCATTGGGACACGTGGCTACACCTTC.

This sequence joins TRBV2 and TRBJ2-3; D is perhaps TRBD2 (5 bases). This CDR3 has 14 residues. Trimming pared 7 bases from V and 3 bases from J, leaving 14 bases between. Germline V gene sequence: CDR1 SNHLY, CDR2 FYNNEI. In DNA form, the CDR3 reads TGTGCCAGCACTAGAGGGTTGGAAACAGATACGCAGTATTTT. Protein product: CASTRGLETDTQYF.

The chain joins TRBV6-5 to TRBJ2-1, with a possible D match to TRBD2 (6 bases). Germline values: CDR1 MNHEY, CDR2 SVGAGI. CDR3 length equals 15 residues. The V end lost 4 bases, the J end lost 12 bases, and 22 bases lay between the germline ends. The CDR3 loop reads CASSSPKSDRRGQFF. CDR3 in DNA: TGTGCCAGCAGTTCCCCTAAATCAGACCGGCGGGGGCAGTTCTTC.

The gene calls are TRBV5-1 and TRBJ2-3, with 7 nucleotides matching TRBD1. With 0 bases clipped from V and 0 bases from J, the junction kept 4 bases outside the gene matches. The CDR3 consists of 16 residues. Germline lookup yields CDR1 SGHRS and CDR2 YFSETQ. This CDR3 is CASSLGDSTSTDTQYF. The CDR3 coding sequence is TGCGCCAGCAGCTTGGGGGACAGCACTAGCACAGATACGCAGTATTTT.

This chain uses TRBV2 with TRBJ2-7; D remains unclear. The V gene's germline CDR1 is SNHLY and CDR2 FYNNEI. The ends were cut back, 8 bases at V and 0 bases at J, with 8 bases in the middle. The CDR3 length is 12 residues. The CDR3 sequence is CASGPGSYEQYF. CDR3 nucleotide sequence: TGTGCCAGCGGTCCGGGCTCCTACGAGCAGTACTTC.

On this clone: It is unclear where the CDR3 begins or ends on the DNA, so no DNA is shown, and the CDR3 is as TCRdb lists it. The chain recombines TRBV7-5 with TRBJ1-3; TRBD1 was called by the table and not checked on the DNA. TRBV7-5 is termed a pseudogene. A total of 19 residues make up the CDR3, ends included. The CDR3 reads CVRSLGETGGVGLGNTIYF.

This sequence joins TRBV28 and TRBJ1-5; perhaps TRBD1 as D (5 bases). The V gene's germline CDR1 is MDHEN and CDR2 SYDVKM. Trimming shortened V by 6 bases and J by 7 bases, and 16 bases separated the two germline ends. The CDR3 length is 14 residues. This CDR3 reads CASRGGGGGQPQHF. The CDR3, as DNA: TGTGCCAGCAGGGGTGGGGGGGGAGGACAGCCCCAGCATTTT.

This clone has more than one count but fewer than ten. This chain links TRBV15 with TRBJ2-7, with 7 nucleotides matching TRBD2. V shed 1 base and J 6 bases; nucleotides not matched to a gene: 0. This CDR3 region has 12 residues. CDR1 is LNHNV, CDR2 YYDKDF, per germline (reference sequence). CDR3 bases: TGTGCCACCAGCAGAGCGGGGGGCGAGCAGTACTTC. The encoded protein is CATSRAGGEQYF.

The chain carries TRBV5-1 and TRBJ1-1, with D perhaps matching TRBD1 (6 bases). The germline V gene encodes CDR1 SGHRS and CDR2 YFSETQ. The CDR3 spans 14 residues. Between the trimmed V and J ends, which lost 6 bases and 0 bases, there was a span of 12 bases. The CDR3 DNA follows: TGCGCCAGCAACCTACAGGGAATGAACACTGAAGCTTTCTTT. This codes for CASNLQGMNTEAFF. The variable domain in full, completed from reference TRBV5-1 and TRBJ1-1, reads KAGVTQTPRYLIKTRGQQVTLSCSPISGHRSVSWYQQTPGQGLQFLFEYFSETQRNKGNFPGRFSGRQFSNSRSEMNVSTLELGDSALYLCASNLQGMNTEAFFGQGTRLTVV.

This chain joins TRBV19 and TRBJ2-1, with D hard to call. CDR3 length: 13 residues. V was clipped by 1 base and J by 4 bases, with 5 bases between them. Per germline, CDR1 LNHDA and CDR2 SQIVND (reference sequence). As DNA, the CDR3 is TGTGCCAGTAGTATAGGAGTATACAATGAGCAGTTCTTC. Its protein is CASSIGVYNEQFF.

To note about this clone: In the same sample, other DNA sequences code for this CDR3. The J gene is TRBJ2-2, the V gene TRBV12-5; D remains unclear. The CDR3 contains 12 residues. V was pared by 6 bases and J by 6 bases, with 8 bases between. CDR1 and CDR2 from the germline V gene are LGHNT and FRNRAP. The CDR3 region is CASGPGAGELFF. Written as DNA, the CDR3 is TGTGCTAGTGGCCCCGGAGCCGGGGAGCTGTTTTTT.

The chain carries TRBV19 and TRBJ1-5, with D unresolved. The CDR3 loop spans 14 amino acids. Germline V gene sequence: CDR1 LNHDA, CDR2 SQIVND (reference sequence). The V and J ends lost 4 bases and 2 bases respectively, with 9 bases between them. The CDR3 DNA sequence: TGTGCCAGTAGTACAAGTGCGGGCAATCAGCCCCAGCATTTT. This codes for CASSTSAGNQPQHF.

The chain carries TRBV6-1 and TRBJ2-2; D possibly corresponds to TRBD1 (6 bases). The length of the CDR3 is 16 residues. V lost 2 bases and J lost 5, with 15 bases in between. Germline V gives CDR1 MNHNS, CDR2 SASEGT. The CDR3 nucleotides are TGTGCCAGCAGTGAAATGGTGGGGGCGGGTACCGGGGAGCTGTTTTTT. Its protein is CASSEMVGAGTGELFF.